This T cell receptor beta chain derives from a study of shared clonotypes between healthy human individuals. Study-level information: Donors consisted of a couple of women and three men between 18 and 49. Notes on the study in general: Tissue TCR repertoires likely differ from these blood-only repertoires.

For this clone: No antigen is known for it.

Sorted-subset replicate PCRs used about 0.2 ug of genomic DNA. This amount corresponded to approximately 30,000 T cell genomes. In the original analysis: Owing to the provision of junction-only sequences devoid of quality scores by immunoSEQ, filtering differed. Measured with immunoSEQ multiplex PCR; TCRdb has only the in-frame clones, and not every one. The V and J calls and the clone size are those of that table, but D and trimming were determined from the DNA. The sample has over 750,000 clones; around 96% are singletons. CD45RO-negative CD8 cells positively selected for CCR7 made up the naive population, which excluded terminally differentiated effector memory CD45RA+ cells. This clonotype originated in a young man in good health. The sequenced sample was naive CD8+ T cells sorted from blood.

The CDR3 nucleotides are TGCGCCAGCCTATCATGGGCAGGGTCCCCGGGGGAGCAGTTCTTC. Protein product: CASLSWAGSPGEQFF. This chain joins TRBV10-2 and TRBJ2-1; D may be TRBD1 or TRBD2 (5 bases each). Germline CDR1 reads WSHSY; CDR2 reads SAAADI. There are 15 residues in the CDR3. V gave up 8 bases and J gave up 10 bases, with 24 bases separating them.